The T cell receptor (beta chain) under discussion was sequenced for a study of read filtering for tumor transcriptome and immune sequencing. Study details: Mean patient age was approximately 66 years, range roughly 40 to 85; 17 to 20 male, 14 female.

Molecular barcoded adaptors covering alpha/delta and beta/gamma chains were used on roughly 400 ng RNA. From the reads, TCRdb called clonotypes with MiXCR, one entry per CDR3 protein. The sample consists of 8,900 or so distinct CDR3 sequences, about 15% of them appearing once. The germline CDR1 and CDR2 sequences are DFQATT and SNEGSKA (reference sequence). This CDR3 is 15 amino acids long. V shed 6 bases and J 1 base; nucleotides not matched to a gene: 7. This TCR was sampled from a donor at least 40 years old with multiple myeloma. Sequencing used a population of CD138-negative cells sorted from bone marrow. V usage is TRBV20-1 and J usage is TRBJ2-5, with 11 bases fitting TRBD2. The CDR3 DNA follows: TGCAGTGCCCGTACTAGCGGGGGTTTCCAAGAGACCCAGTACTTC. This encodes CSARTSGGFQETQYF.